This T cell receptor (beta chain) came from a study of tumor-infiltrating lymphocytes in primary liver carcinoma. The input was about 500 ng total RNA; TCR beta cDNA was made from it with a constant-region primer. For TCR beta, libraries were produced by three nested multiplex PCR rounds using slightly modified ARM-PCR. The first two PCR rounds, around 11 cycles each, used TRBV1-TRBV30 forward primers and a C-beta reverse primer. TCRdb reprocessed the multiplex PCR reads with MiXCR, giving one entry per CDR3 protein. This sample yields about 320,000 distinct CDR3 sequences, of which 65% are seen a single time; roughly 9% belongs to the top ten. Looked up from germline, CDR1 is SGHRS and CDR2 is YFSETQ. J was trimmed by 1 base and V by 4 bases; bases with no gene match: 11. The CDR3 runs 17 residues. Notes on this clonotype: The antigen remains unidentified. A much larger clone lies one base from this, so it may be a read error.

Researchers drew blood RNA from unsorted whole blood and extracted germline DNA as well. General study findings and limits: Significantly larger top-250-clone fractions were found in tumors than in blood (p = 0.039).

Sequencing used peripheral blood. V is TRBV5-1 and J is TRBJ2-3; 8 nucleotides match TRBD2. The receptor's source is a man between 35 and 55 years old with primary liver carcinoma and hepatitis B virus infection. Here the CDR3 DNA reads TGCGCCAGCAGCCCCGAGCCGGGACTAGTGTGCACAGATACGCAGTATTTT. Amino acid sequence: CASSPEPGLVCTDTQYF.